This is a list of T cell receptor beta chains from one sample in a study of T cells after yellow fever vaccination. TCRdb re-derived calls from the 5' RACE reads in MiXCR, one entry per CDR3 protein. This repertoire shows some 670,000 distinct CDR3 sequences, over 9% found once; its top ten account for approximately 15%. The sample was PBMCs, taken on the day of the yellow fever booster vaccination. The receptors come from a man aged 25 to 40 who received the YFV17D yellow fever vaccine. CDR3s include the opening cysteine and the closing phenylalanine or tryptophan. The D gene is left open where the match is weak. Clone size is given for some rows only: seen once, a few or many times, or a class if the clone is expanded.

D gene	V gene	J gene	clone size	CDR3 DNA	CDR3 protein
NA	TRBV12-3/TRBV12-4	TRBJ2-3	few	TGTGCCAGCAGAACCCGGAGATTGGAAGATACGCAGTATTTT	CASRTRRLEDTQYF
NA	TRBV4-3	TRBJ2-4	NA	TGCGCCAGCAGCCAACGACACCTTCAAGCCAAAAACATTCAGTACTTC	CASSQRHLQAKNIQYF
NA	TRBV12-3/TRBV12-4	TRBJ2-7	NA	TGTGCCAGCACCCCAGCGGGTCTGACCTACGAGCAGTACTTC	CASTPAGLTYEQYF
NA	TRBV10-3	TRBJ2-3	few	TGTGCCATCAGTGAGCCCCGGGACAACGCAGATACGCAGTATTTT	CAISEPRDNADTQYF
TRBD2	TRBV30	TRBJ2-7	NA	TGTGCCTGGAGTGTAGCGGGAGCGGTCGAGCAGTACTTC	CAWSVAGAVEQYF
NA	TRBV10-3	TRBJ2-7	NA	TGTGCCGGTAGTCGGGGCTACGAGCAGTACTTC	CAGSRGYEQYF
NA	TRBV11-2	TRBJ1-2	NA	TGTGCCAGCAGCTTATCCCAGGACCGAGCTAACTATGGCTACACCTTC	CASSLSQDRANYGYTF
TRBD2	TRBV6-1	TRBJ2-5	few	TGTGCCAGCAGTGGGACTAGCGCTGCTCAAGAGACCCAGTACTTC	CASSGTSAAQETQYF
TRBD1	TRBV28	TRBJ2-7	few	TGTGCCAGCGGGACAGGGGGCGAGAACGAGCAGTACTTC	CASGTGGENEQYF
TRBD2	TRBV7-2	TRBJ2-7	NA	TGTGCCAGCAGCGCCCTACTAGCGGGAGGATACGAGCAGTACTTC	CASSALLAGGYEQYF
NA	TRBV5-1	TRBJ2-2	NA	TGCGCCAGCAGCCGGGACAACTTCACCGGGGAGCTGTTTTTT	CASSRDNFTGELFF
TRBD1	TRBV6-5	TRBJ1-4	NA	TGTGCCAGCAGTTCCGCTACAGGGGGGAATGAAAAACTGTTTTTT	CASSSATGGNEKLFF
TRBD2	TRBV4-2	TRBJ2-3	NA	TGTGCCAGCAGCCCACAAGGGAGGGCCACTACAGATACGCAGTATTTT	CASSPQGRATTDTQYF
NA	TRBV29-1	TRBJ2-5	many	TGCAGCGTTGGGGTAGAGACCCAGTACTTC	CSVGVETQYF
TRBD2	TRBV7-2	TRBJ2-1	few	TGTGCCAGCAGCTTAGGTCGCGGGAGTGGGTACAATGAGCAGTTCTTC	CASSLGRGSGYNEQFF
NA	TRBV27	TRBJ2-3	NA	TGTGCCAGCAAACCCACCGAGGGAGGCATAGGGGATACGCAGTATTTT	CASKPTEGGIGDTQYF
NA	TRBV7-7	TRBJ2-5	few	TGTGCCAGCAGCCTCAGCGCCGTCCAAGAGACCCAGTACTTC	CASSLSAVQETQYF
TRBD2	TRBV5-6	TRBJ2-1	few	TGTGCCAGCAGCTTGGCGAGTAGCGGGCTCTCCTACAATGAGCAGTTCTTC	CASSLASSGLSYNEQFF
NA	TRBV5-1	TRBJ2-5	few	TGCGCCAGCAGCTTGGCCGGGGTCGCGTCCGGGACTTTACAAGAGACCCAGTACTTC	CASSLAGVASGTLQETQYF
NA	TRBV27	TRBJ2-2	few	TGTGCCAGCAGTTTGGCTTTTGGGGAGCTGTTTTTT	CASSLAFGELFF
TRBD2	TRBV6-5	TRBJ2-1	many	TGTGCCAGCAGTTACTCACGATTGACTAGCGGAGGGTCCAATGAGCAGTTCTTC	CASSYSRLTSGGSNEQFF
TRBD1	TRBV4-3	TRBJ2-1	few	TGCGCCAGCAGCCAAGAGGGGACAGGTGAGCAGTTCTTC	CASSQEGTGEQFF
TRBD1	TRBV24-1	TRBJ2-5	NA	TGTGCCACCAGCCAAGGACAGGTGGAGGCCCAGTACTTC	CATSQGQVEAQYF
NA	TRBV7-9	TRBJ2-1	NA	TGTGCCAGCCTCTCCGGGCGGAGGGGCTACAATGAGCAGTTCTTC	CASLSGRRGYNEQFF
TRBD2	TRBV20-1	TRBJ2-1	NA	TGCAGTGCTAGTTCCAGCGGGACGACTCACTACAATGAGCAGTTCTTC	CSASSSGTTHYNEQFF
NA	TRBV4-3	TRBJ2-3	few	TGCGCCAGCAGCCAGAGACCTTTAGGGGGGGCCACAGATACGCAGTATTTT	CASSQRPLGGATDTQYF
NA	TRBV5-1	TRBJ1-2	NA	TGCGCCAGCAGCTTGGTAGTCGGCGGACAAGAGGCTAACTATGGCTACACCTTC	CASSLVVGGQEANYGYTF
NA	TRBV12-3/TRBV12-4	TRBJ1-2	few	TGTGCCAGCAGTTCCTACCCCAGCGGTGGCTACACCTTC	CASSSYPSGGYTF
NA	TRBV29-1	TRBJ2-5	few	TGCAGCGTTGTCCCTAGAGCGGAGACCCAGTACTTC	CSVVPRAETQYF
TRBD2	TRBV4-2	TRBJ2-3	few	TGTGCCAGCAGCCAAGATATTGCGGGAGGCCTGGGTCCCCGTGGAGATACGCAGTATTTT	CASSQDIAGGLGPRGDTQYF
TRBD2	TRBV5-1	TRBJ2-6	few	TGCGCCAGCAGAATCACCGGGGGGGGAATTGGGGCCAACGTCCTGACTTTC	CASRITGGGIGANVLTF
NA	TRBV5-1	TRBJ2-4	many	TGCGCCAGCAGCAGGGACGGGGGGCAAAACATTCAGTACTTC	CASSRDGGQNIQYF
TRBD1	TRBV28	TRBJ2-3	few	TGTGCCAGCAGGCCCAGGACAGGGCTAAGAATGGATACGCAGTATTTT	CASRPRTGLRMDTQYF
TRBD2	TRBV5-4	TRBJ2-2	NA	TGTGCCAGCAGCTCCGGACTAGCGGGACCGACGGGTGGGGAGCTGTTTTTT	CASSSGLAGPTGGELFF
TRBD2	TRBV19	TRBJ2-1	few	TGTGCCAGTAGTATCCCCTACGGACTAGCGGGTTCATACAATGAGCAGTTCTTC	CASSIPYGLAGSYNEQFF
TRBD2	TRBV10-3	TRBJ2-3	few	TGTGCCATCAGTGAGTCGCTACTAGCGGGAGCGACAGATACGCAGTATTTT	CAISESLLAGATDTQYF
NA	TRBV20-1	TRBJ2-7	NA	TGCAGTGCTAAAGGCCAAGCCTACGAGCAGTACTTC	CSAKGQAYEQYF
NA	TRBV20-1	TRBJ2-3	NA	TGCAGTGCCACGAAGGCAGGGGTCACAGATACGCAGTATTTT	CSATKAGVTDTQYF
TRBD1	TRBV6-1	TRBJ1-2	NA	TGTGCCAGCAACAGGGGTAGGGGGGATGGCTACACCTTC	CASNRGRGDGYTF
TRBD1	TRBV15	TRBJ2-5	NA	TGTGCCACCAGCAGAAACAGGGGTGAAGAGACCCAGTACTTC	CATSRNRGEETQYF
TRBD2	TRBV7-9	TRBJ2-7	NA	TGTGCCAGCAGCTATTCGGTGAGACTAGCGGTTCCCTACGAGCAGTACTTC	CASSYSVRLAVPYEQYF
NA	TRBV4-3	TRBJ2-5	NA	TGCGCCAGCAGCCAAGAGGATGGAGAGACCCAGTACTTC	CASSQEDGETQYF
NA	TRBV18	TRBJ2-1	NA	TGTGCCAGCTCACCAGGGTCCACTTCCTACAATGAGCAGTTCTTC	CASSPGSTSYNEQFF
TRBD2	TRBV12-3/TRBV12-4	TRBJ2-7	NA	TGTGCCAGCACACCGACCGGGTCGAGGCTAGCGGGGGGCTACGAGCAGTACTTC	CASTPTGSRLAGGYEQYF
NA	TRBV20-1	TRBJ2-7	NA	TGCAGTGCTTCCGCCCAGGGTAGCGGCTACGAGCAGTACTTC	CSASAQGSGYEQYF
TRBD2	TRBV19	TRBJ2-3	NA	TGTGCCAGTAGTAAACGAATTCGACTAGCGGGAGAGGATACGCAGTATTTT	CASSKRIRLAGEDTQYF
NA	TRBV7-8	TRBJ1-1	NA	TGTGCCGGCCGTCGGGTAGACACTGAAGCTTTCTTT	CAGRRVDTEAFF
TRBD2	TRBV20-1	TRBJ2-1	NA	TGCAGTGCTACCAGCGGGAGCTGGTATGAGCAGTTCTTC	CSATSGSWYEQFF
NA	TRBV10-3	TRBJ2-7	NA	TGTGCCATCGCTGCAAGTTTGTTGGGCCTCAGGATGTACGAGCAGTACTTC	CAIAASLLGLRMYEQYF
TRBD1	TRBV6-5	TRBJ2-7	many	TGTGCCAGCACCCAGGGACAGACCTACGAGCAGTACTTC	CASTQGQTYEQYF
NA	TRBV20-1	TRBJ1-6	NA	TGCAGTGCTAGTTCTGGGGCCTATAATTCACCCCTCCACTTT	CSASSGAYNSPLHF
NA	TRBV7-2	TRBJ1-1	NA	TGTGCCAGCCAATCCCCGACAGGAAACACTGAAGCTTTCTTT	CASQSPTGNTEAFF
TRBD1	TRBV6-1	TRBJ2-7	NA	TGTGCCAGCAGTGGAGGGGGACAGGGCTCCTACGAGCAGTACTTC	CASSGGGQGSYEQYF
NA	TRBV29-1	TRBJ2-5	NA	TGCAGCGGTTCCCTGTGGGCGGCCGGCAGAGGCGGCGAAGAGACCCAGTACTTC	CSGSLWAAGRGGEETQYF
NA	TRBV14	TRBJ2-3	NA	TGTGCCAGCAGCCAAGTGCGACCGGACCCAAGCACAGATACGCAGTATTTT	CASSQVRPDPSTDTQYF
NA	TRBV5-6	TRBJ2-1	few	TGTGCCAGCAGCTTTAGGGGACTCCCCTACAATGAGCAGTTCTTC	CASSFRGLPYNEQFF